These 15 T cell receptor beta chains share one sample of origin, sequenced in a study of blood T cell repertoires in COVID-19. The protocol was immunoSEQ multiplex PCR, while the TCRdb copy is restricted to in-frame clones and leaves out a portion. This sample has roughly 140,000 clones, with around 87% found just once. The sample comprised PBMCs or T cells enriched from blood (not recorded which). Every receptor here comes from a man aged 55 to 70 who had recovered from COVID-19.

The CDR3 DNA reads TGTGCCAGCAGTGATCGGGAGACCCAGTACTTC. Encoded protein: CASSDRETQYF. The chain combines TRBV2 with TRBJ2-5; D is unresolved. Germline-derived CDR1 and CDR2 are SNHLY and FYNNEI. V lost 3 bases to trimming and J lost 5 bases, with 4 bases between them. The length of the CDR3 is 11 residues.

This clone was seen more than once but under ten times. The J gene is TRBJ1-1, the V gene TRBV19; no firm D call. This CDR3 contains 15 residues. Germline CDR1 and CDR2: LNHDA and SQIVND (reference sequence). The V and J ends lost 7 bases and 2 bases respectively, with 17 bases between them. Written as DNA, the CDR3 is TGTGCCAGTACCAACCGGGCAGCGGATAACACTGAAGCTTTCTTT. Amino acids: CASTNRAADNTEAFF. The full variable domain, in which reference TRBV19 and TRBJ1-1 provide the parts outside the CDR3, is DGGITQSPKYLFRKEGQNVTLSCEQNLNHDAMYWYRQDPGQGLRLIYYSQIVNDFQKGDIAEGYSVSREKKESFPLTVTSAQKNPTAFYLCASTNRAADNTEAFFGQGTRLTVV.

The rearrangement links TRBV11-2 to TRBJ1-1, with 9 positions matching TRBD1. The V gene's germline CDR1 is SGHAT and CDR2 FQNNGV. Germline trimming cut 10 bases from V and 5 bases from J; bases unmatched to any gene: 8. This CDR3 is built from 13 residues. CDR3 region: CATRGTGRTEAFF. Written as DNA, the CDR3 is TGTGCCACCAGGGGGACAGGGAGGACTGAAGCTTTCTTT.

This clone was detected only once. The CDR3 protein is CASSSSFGQGWLETQYF. The CDR3 bases are TGTGCCAGCAGCTCCTCGTTCGGACAGGGATGGTTGGAGACCCAGTACTTC. This chain connects TRBV7-8 to TRBJ2-5, with 8 bases lining up with TRBD1. Germline trimming cut 4 bases from V and 5 bases from J; bases unmatched to any gene: 15. The germline V gene encodes CDR1 SGHVS and CDR2 FQNEAQ. CDR3 length: 17 amino acids.

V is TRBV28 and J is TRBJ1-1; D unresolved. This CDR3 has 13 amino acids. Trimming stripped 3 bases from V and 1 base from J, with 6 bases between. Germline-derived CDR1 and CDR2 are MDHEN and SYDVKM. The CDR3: CASSLTPNTEAFF. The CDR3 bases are TGTGCCAGCAGTTTGACACCGAACACTGAAGCTTTCTTT.

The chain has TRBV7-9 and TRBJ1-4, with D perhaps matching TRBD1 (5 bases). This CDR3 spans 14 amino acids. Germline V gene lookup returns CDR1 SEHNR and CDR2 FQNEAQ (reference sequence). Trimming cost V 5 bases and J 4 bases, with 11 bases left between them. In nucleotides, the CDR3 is TGTGCCAGCAGCGGGGACTCCTATAATGAAAAACTGTTTTTT. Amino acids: CASSGDSYNEKLFF.

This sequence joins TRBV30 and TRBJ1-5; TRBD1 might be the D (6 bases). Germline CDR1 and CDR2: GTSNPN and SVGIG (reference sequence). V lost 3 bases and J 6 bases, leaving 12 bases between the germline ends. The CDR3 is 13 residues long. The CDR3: CAWSNRDFQPQHF. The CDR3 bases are TGTGCCTGGAGCAACAGGGATTTTCAGCCCCAGCATTTT. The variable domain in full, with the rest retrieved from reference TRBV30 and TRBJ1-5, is SQTIHQWPATLVQPVGSPLSLECTVEGTSNPNLYWYRQAAGRGLQLLFYSVGIGQISSEVPQNLSASRPQDRQFILSSKKLLLSDSGFYLCAWSNRDFQPQHFGDGTRLSIL.

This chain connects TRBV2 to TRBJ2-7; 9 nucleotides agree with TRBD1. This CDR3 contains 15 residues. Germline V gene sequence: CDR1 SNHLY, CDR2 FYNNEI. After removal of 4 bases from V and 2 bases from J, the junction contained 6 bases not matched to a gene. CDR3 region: CASSASGTGTYEQYF. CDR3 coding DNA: TGTGCCAGCAGTGCCTCCGGGACAGGGACCTACGAGCAGTACTTC.

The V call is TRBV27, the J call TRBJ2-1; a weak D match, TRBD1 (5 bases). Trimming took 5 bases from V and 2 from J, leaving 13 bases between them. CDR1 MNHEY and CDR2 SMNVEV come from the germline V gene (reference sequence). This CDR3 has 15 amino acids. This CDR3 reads CASSPRQLAYNEQFF. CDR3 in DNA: TGTGCCAGCAGTCCCCGACAGCTAGCCTACAATGAGCAGTTCTTC.

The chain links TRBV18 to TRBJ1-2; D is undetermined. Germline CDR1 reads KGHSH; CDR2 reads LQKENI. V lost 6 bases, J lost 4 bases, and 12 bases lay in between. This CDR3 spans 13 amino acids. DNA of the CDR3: TGTGCCAGCTCGCCGGGTCGGGGCTATGGCTACACCTTC. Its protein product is CASSPGRGYGYTF.

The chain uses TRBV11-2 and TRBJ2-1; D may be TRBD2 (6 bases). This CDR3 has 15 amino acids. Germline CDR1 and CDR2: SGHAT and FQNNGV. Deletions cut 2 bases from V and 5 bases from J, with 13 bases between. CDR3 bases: TGTGCCAGCAGCTTAACGGGGGAAAGAAACAATGAGCAGTTCTTC. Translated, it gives CASSLTGERNNEQFF.

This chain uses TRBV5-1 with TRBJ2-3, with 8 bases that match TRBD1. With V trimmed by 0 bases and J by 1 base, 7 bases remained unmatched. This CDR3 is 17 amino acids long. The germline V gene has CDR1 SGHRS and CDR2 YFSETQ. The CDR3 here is CASSLASTGVGTDTQYF. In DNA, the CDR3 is TGCGCCAGCAGCTTGGCCTCGACAGGGGTTGGCACAGATACGCAGTATTTT. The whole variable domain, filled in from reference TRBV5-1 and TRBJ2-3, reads KAGVTQTPRYLIKTRGQQVTLSCSPISGHRSVSWYQQTPGQGLQFLFEYFSETQRNKGNFPGRFSGRQFSNSRSEMNVSTLELGDSALYLCASSLASTGVGTDTQYFGPGTRLTVL.

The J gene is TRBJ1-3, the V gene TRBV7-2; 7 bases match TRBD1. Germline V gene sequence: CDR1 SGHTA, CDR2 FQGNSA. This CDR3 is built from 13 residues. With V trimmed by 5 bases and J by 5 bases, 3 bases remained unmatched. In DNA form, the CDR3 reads TGTGCCAGCAGCCAGAGGGGGCGAAACACCATATATTTT. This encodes CASSQRGRNTIYF.

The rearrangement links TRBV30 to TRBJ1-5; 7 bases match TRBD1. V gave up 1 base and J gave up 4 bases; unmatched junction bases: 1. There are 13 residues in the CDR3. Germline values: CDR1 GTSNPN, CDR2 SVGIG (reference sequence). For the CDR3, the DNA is TGTGCCTGGAGTGAACAGGGGAATCAGCCCCAGCATTTT. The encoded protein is CAWSEQGNQPQHF.

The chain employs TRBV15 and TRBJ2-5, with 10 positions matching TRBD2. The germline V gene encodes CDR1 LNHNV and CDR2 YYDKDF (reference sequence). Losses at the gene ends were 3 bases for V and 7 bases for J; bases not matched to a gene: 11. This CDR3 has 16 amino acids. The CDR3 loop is CATSRPSGGAVGTQYF. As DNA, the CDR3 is TGTGCCACCAGCAGGCCCAGCGGGGGGGCGGTTGGGACCCAGTACTTC. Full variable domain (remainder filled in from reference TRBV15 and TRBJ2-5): DAMVIQNPRYQVTQFGKPVTLSCSQTLNHNVMYWYQQKSSQAPKLLFHYYDKDFNNEADTPDNFQSRRPNTSFCFLDIRSPGLGDTAMYLCATSRPSGGAVGTQYFGPGTRLLVL.